Below are 5 T cell receptor beta chains sequenced from a single sample in a study of OX40 agonist ivuxolimab in advanced cancers. Produced via immunoSEQ multiplex PCR; TCRdb's table is partial and in-frame only. This table holds 60,000 or so clones, almost 95% found once. Here the sequenced sample was CD4+ or CD8+ T cells sorted from blood, taken in a trial of the OX40 agonist ivuxolimab. The source is an adult with an advanced solid tumor such as melanoma, head and neck, liver or kidney cancer.

The V gene is TRBV27, the J gene TRBJ2-7; the match to TRBD1 covers 7 bases. V shed 5 bases, J shed 2 bases, and the junction held 6 bases outside the gene matches. The CDR3 runs 14 residues. Germline lookup yields CDR1 MNHEY and CDR2 SMNVEV (reference sequence). The DNA for the CDR3 is TGTGCCAGCAGTCCCCGACAGGGCGCCTACGAGCAGTACTTC. Its translation: CASSPRQGAYEQYF.

This clone occurred once. This chain joins TRBV6-5 and TRBJ2-7, with 7 bases identical to TRBD2. The junction had 12 bases not matched to a gene; V was cut back by 6 bases and J by 7 bases. The CDR3 is 14 residues long. Germline CDR1 reads MNHEY; CDR2 reads SVGAGI. CDR3 protein: CASRPGLPLWEQYF. The CDR3 bases are TGTGCCAGCAGGCCGGGACTACCGCTTTGGGAGCAGTACTTC.

V is TRBV11-2 and J is TRBJ2-5, with TRBD1 as a possible D gene (5 bases). The germline V gene has CDR1 SGHAT and CDR2 FQNNGV. Trimming removed 0 bases at V and 1 base at J, with 9 bases between. The CDR3 totals 15 residues. CDR3 in amino acids: CASSLDLGAQETQYF. In DNA form, the CDR3 reads TGTGCCAGCAGCTTAGATTTAGGGGCCCAAGAGACCCAGTACTTC.

The CDR3 reads CASSSGDRSGEQYF. CDR3 in DNA: TGTGCCAGCAGCTCAGGCGACAGATCGGGCGAGCAGTACTTC. The rearrangement joins TRBV27 to TRBJ2-7, with a possible D match to TRBD1 (5 bases). The CDR3 contains 14 residues. Trimming took 6 bases from V and 6 from J, leaving 18 bases between them. CDR1 is MNHEY and CDR2 is SMNVEV in the germline V gene (reference sequence).

This sequence joins TRBV7-2 and TRBJ2-7; 9 bases are shared with TRBD1. V shed 1 base, J shed 3 bases, and the junction held 10 bases outside the gene matches. Germline V gives CDR1 SGHTA, CDR2 FQGNSA. The CDR3 is 17 amino acids. The CDR3: CASSLVVSGTGNYEQYF. The DNA for the CDR3 is TGTGCCAGCAGCTTAGTAGTTTCAGGGACAGGGAACTACGAGCAGTACTTC.